This T cell receptor beta chain was captured in a study of identical twins. CDR3 length: 16 residues. Germline CDR1 and CDR2: LNHNV and YYDKDF (reference sequence). V was pared by 0 bases and J by 0 bases, with 12 bases between. TCRdb passed the 5' RACE reads through MiXCR, listing each CDR3 protein once. In the table there are 650,000 to 800,000 distinct CDR3 sequences, 8.6% of which are singletons. This clonotype was observed a handful of times. These data also featured in a second study, about yellow fever vaccine responses in identical twins.

This receptor was taken from a woman between 18 and 30 years old in good health. Sequenced sample: PBMCs. The chain links TRBV15 to TRBJ2-7; D perhaps matches TRBD1 (5 bases). CDR3 DNA: TGTGCCACCAGCAGAGATAAGGTGCAGGGCTCCTACGAGCAGTACTTC. Amino acids: CATSRDKVQGSYEQYF.